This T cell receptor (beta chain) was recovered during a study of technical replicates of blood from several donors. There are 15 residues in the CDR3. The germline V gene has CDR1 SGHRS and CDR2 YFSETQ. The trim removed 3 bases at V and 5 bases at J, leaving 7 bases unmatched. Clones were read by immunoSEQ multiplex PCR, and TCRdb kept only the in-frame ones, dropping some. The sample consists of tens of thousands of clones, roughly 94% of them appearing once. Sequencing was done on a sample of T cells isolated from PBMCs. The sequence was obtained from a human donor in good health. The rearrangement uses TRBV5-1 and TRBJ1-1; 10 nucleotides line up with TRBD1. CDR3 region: CASSSGTGVSTEAFF. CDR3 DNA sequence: TGCGCCAGCAGCTCGGGGACAGGGGTATCGACTGAAGCTTTCTTT.